A selection of T cell receptor beta chains follows, all from one sample in a study of Ad26.COV2.S vaccination and SARS-CoV-2 variants. Libraries were prepared by immunoSEQ multiplex PCR; TCRdb keeps only in-frame clonotypes and omits some of them. The sample includes about 320,000 clones, 90% of them seen just once. The sample here was peripheral blood, taken in a trial of Ad26.COV2.S vaccine versus placebo. The source is a person between 18 and 65 years old who received the Ad26.COV2.S COVID-19 vaccine or a placebo. Each CDR3 is given with its conserved first and last residue. Fields, in order: D gene, J gene, clone size, V gene, CDR3 DNA, CDR3 protein. The D gene is left open where the match is weak. Size is omitted from some rows. Given values are once, few, many or a class for expanded clones.

d_gene: NA
j_gene: TRBJ2-1
abundance: once
v_gene: TRBV29-1
CDR3nt: TGCAGCGTTGACTCCCGCGGGATCTTAAATGAGCAGTTCTTC
CDR3aa: CSVDSRGILNEQFF

d_gene: TRBD1
j_gene: TRBJ1-2
abundance: NA
v_gene: TRBV19
CDR3nt: TGTGCCAGTAGCCCCGGACAGGGAGGCTATGGCTACACCTTC
CDR3aa: CASSPGQGGYGYTF

d_gene: TRBD1
j_gene: TRBJ1-2
abundance: NA
v_gene: TRBV7-2
CDR3nt: TGTGCCAGCAGCTTAAGCGGAATGACAGGGGGCTATGGCTACACCTTC
CDR3aa: CASSLSGMTGGYGYTF

d_gene: TRBD2
j_gene: TRBJ2-1
abundance: NA
v_gene: TRBV9
CDR3nt: TGTGCCAGCAGCGTCCTTCGGGAGGGGAATGAGCAGTTCTTC
CDR3aa: CASSVLREGNEQFF

d_gene: NA
j_gene: TRBJ1-2
abundance: NA
v_gene: TRBV18
CDR3nt: TGTGCCAGCTCACCACCAGGGTCGAACTATGGCTACACCTTC
CDR3aa: CASSPPGSNYGYTF

d_gene: NA
j_gene: TRBJ1-2
abundance: NA
v_gene: TRBV10-3
CDR3nt: TGTGCCATCAGTGGACAGATTAACTATGGCTACACCTTC
CDR3aa: CAISGQINYGYTF

d_gene: NA
j_gene: TRBJ2-1
abundance: NA
v_gene: TRBV20-1
CDR3nt: TGCAGTGCTAGAGTGGATGAGCAGTTCTTC
CDR3aa: CSARVDEQFF

d_gene: TRBD1
j_gene: TRBJ1-5
abundance: NA
v_gene: TRBV30
CDR3nt: TGTGCCTGGAGTGTCGGGACAGGGGATAGCAATCAGCCCCAGCATTTT
CDR3aa: CAWSVGTGDSNQPQHF

d_gene: TRBD2
j_gene: TRBJ2-3
abundance: NA
v_gene: TRBV12-3/TRBV12-4
CDR3nt: TGTGCCAGCAGCCCTATAGCGGGAGGGGCGTATTTT
CDR3aa: CASSPIAGGAYF

d_gene: NA
j_gene: TRBJ1-4
abundance: NA
v_gene: TRBV6-1
CDR3nt: TGTGCCAGCAGTGAAGACAGGGTGTCTGCCTTGGGTGAAAAACTGTTTTTT
CDR3aa: CASSEDRVSALGEKLFF

d_gene: NA
j_gene: TRBJ1-1
abundance: NA
v_gene: TRBV28
CDR3nt: TGTGCCAGCAGGACCGGCGGGGGTCGAGCTTTCTTT
CDR3aa: CASRTGGGRAFF

d_gene: NA
j_gene: TRBJ1-3
abundance: NA
v_gene: TRBV5-1
CDR3nt: TGCGCCAGCAGCTCCGGGGAATCTGGAAACACCATATATTTT
CDR3aa: CASSSGESGNTIYF

d_gene: NA
j_gene: TRBJ1-1
abundance: NA
v_gene: TRBV5-1
CDR3nt: TGCGCCAGCAGCTTGGTTCAACAGGGCTCTGAAGCTTTCTTT
CDR3aa: CASSLVQQGSEAFF

d_gene: TRBD2
j_gene: TRBJ2-5
abundance: NA
v_gene: TRBV4-1
CDR3nt: TGCGCCAGCAGCCCCCAGGGCGCGGGGGGGCCTCAAGAGACCCAGTACTTC
CDR3aa: CASSPQGAGGPQETQYF

d_gene: NA
j_gene: TRBJ1-2
abundance: NA
v_gene: TRBV7-3
CDR3nt: TGTGCCAGCGAATCAGTTAACTATGGCTACACCTTC
CDR3aa: CASESVNYGYTF

d_gene: TRBD1
j_gene: TRBJ2-5
abundance: NA
v_gene: TRBV7-8
CDR3nt: TGTGCCAGCACGTCCGGGGGACAGGGGTTTGGTGAGACCCAGTACTTC
CDR3aa: CASTSGGQGFGETQYF

d_gene: TRBD2
j_gene: TRBJ2-5
abundance: NA
v_gene: TRBV23-1
CDR3nt: TGCGCCAGCAGTCAATCGAAGCGGGGGTGGGAGACCCAGTACTTC
CDR3aa: CASSQSKRGWETQYF

d_gene: NA
j_gene: TRBJ1-5
abundance: NA
v_gene: TRBV5-4
CDR3nt: TGTGCCAGCAGCAGGGAGGTCGGTCAGCCCCAGCATTTT
CDR3aa: CASSREVGQPQHF

d_gene: TRBD1
j_gene: TRBJ1-5
abundance: NA
v_gene: TRBV9
CDR3nt: TGTGCCAGCAGCGTAGGGGGGGAGAACGGACAGGAGGAATATAGCAATCAGCCCCAGCATTTT
CDR3aa: CASSVGGENGQEEYSNQPQHF